This TCR beta chain was captured by sequencing in a study of T cells in Graves' hyperthyroidism and ophthalmopathy. Amplified TCR beta CDR3 regions came from RNA transcripts. The HTBI primer set was used in a first-round RT-PCR of the TCR CDR3. MiXCR, run by TCRdb on the multiplex PCR reads, gives a single entry per CDR3 protein. This repertoire shows about 500,000 distinct CDR3 sequences, approximately 49% found once; its top ten account for around 44%. Concerning this clonotype itself: Its antigen is unidentified.

Study conclusions and caveats: Onset of ophthalmopathy came a median 6.5 months after the model predicted it. Most thyroid clonotypes with frequency above 0.001 were detected in blood. A 13 V-J signature model discriminated ophthalmopathy versus stable hyperthyroidism.

Pregnant or lactating patients were excluded, as were those with uncontrolled infection or other autoimmune disease. Germline CDR1 DFQATT, CDR2 SNEGSKA (reference sequence). V dropped 0 bases and J dropped 7 bases, with 12 bases sitting between them. This CDR3 comprises 13 residues. The origin of this receptor is an adult woman with Graves' disease, either hyperthyroidism or ophthalmopathy (not recorded which). This chain joins TRBV20-1 and TRBJ2-5; D is uncertain. Sequences were obtained from peripheral blood or thyroid tissue (not recorded which). CDR3 protein: CSAREDTKRTQYF. CDR3 in DNA: TGCAGTGCTAGAGAGGATACCAAGAGGACCCAGTACTTC.